A selection of T cell receptor beta chains follows, all from one sample in a study of control samples from healthy donors and cancer patients. Data came from immunoSEQ multiplex PCR; TCRdb stores just in-frame clones and leaves some out. The data show roughly 370,000 clones, about 93% seen once. The sample comprised PBMCs. The origin of the receptors is a man aged 35-49 years with head and neck cancer. CDR3s include the opening cysteine and the closing phenylalanine or tryptophan. The D gene is left open where the match is weak. Clone size is given for some rows only: seen once, a few or many times, or a class if the clone is expanded.

V,J,size,length,D,CDR3,DNA
TRBV11-3,TRBJ1-1,.,13,.,CASSFEQDTEAFF,TGTGCCAGCAGCTTCGAACAGGACACTGAAGCTTTCTTT
TRBV11-2,TRBJ2-5,.,13,.,CASSLDGVGTQYF,TGTGCCAGCAGCCTAGACGGGGTCGGGACCCAGTACTTC
TRBV5-4,TRBJ2-3,.,17,TRBD1,CASSTQWTGGTTDTQYF,TGTGCCAGCAGCACCCAATGGACAGGTGGGACCACAGATACGCAGTATTTT
TRBV6-1,TRBJ1-2,.,18,TRBD1,CASSEAGTGAGLGYGYTF,TGTGCCAGCAGTGAAGCGGGGACAGGGGCAGGCCTGGGCTATGGCTACACCTTC
TRBV3-1/TRBV3-2,TRBJ1-1,.,13,.,CASSQGGNTEAFF,TGTGCCAGCAGCCAAGGGGGGAACACTGAAGCTTTCTTT
TRBV3-1/TRBV3-2,TRBJ1-2,.,17,.,CASSQDFSTLPTSGYTF,TGTGCCAGCAGCCAAGATTTCTCGACACTTCCGACGAGTGGCTACACCTTC
TRBV18,TRBJ1-3,.,16,.,CASSPREQGNGNTIYF,TGTGCCAGCTCACCGAGGGAACAGGGAAATGGAAACACCATATATTTT
TRBV9,TRBJ2-1,.,16,.,CASSVERTSSYNEQFF,TGTGCCAGCAGCGTGGAGCGGACAAGCTCCTACAATGAGCAGTTCTTC
TRBV6-1,TRBJ2-7,.,14,TRBD2,CASSEPLAGTEQYF,TGTGCCAGCAGTGAGCCCCTAGCGGGAACCGAGCAGTACTTC
TRBV7-2,TRBJ2-7,.,17,TRBD2,CASSLPTSGGTPYEQYF,TGTGCCAGCAGCTTACCCACTAGCGGGGGGACCCCCTACGAGCAGTACTTC
TRBV5-1,TRBJ2-5,.,17,TRBD2,CASSLAVSSGGRKTQYF,TGCGCCAGCAGCTTGGCAGTCTCCAGCGGGGGGCGAAAGACCCAGTACTTC
TRBV5-1,TRBJ2-3,.,12,.,CASSLQDDTQYF,TGCGCCAGCAGCTTGCAGGATGATACGCAGTATTTT
TRBV9,TRBJ1-1,.,14,TRBD1,CASSVFETGAEAFF,TGTGCCAGCAGCGTCTTCGAGACAGGGGCTGAAGCTTTCTTT
TRBV28,TRBJ2-5,.,11,.,CASRGQETQYF,TGTGCCAGCAGGGGGCAAGAGACCCAGTACTTC
TRBV19,TRBJ2-1,.,17,TRBD1,CASSKGDRISSYNEQFF,TGTGCCAGTAGTAAGGGGGACAGGATCAGCTCCTACAATGAGCAGTTCTTC
TRBV27,TRBJ1-1,.,15,.,CASSLSGTVNTEAFF,TGTGCCAGCAGTCTGTCCGGGACGGTGAACACTGAAGCTTTCTTT
TRBV2,TRBJ2-5,.,15,.,CASSEAGAAQETQYF,TGTGCCAGCAGTGAAGCGGGAGCGGCCCAAGAGACCCAGTACTTC
TRBV27,TRBJ1-5,once,12,.,CASSFNNQPQHF,TGTGCCAGCAGTTTTAACAATCAGCCCCAGCATTTT
TRBV6-5,TRBJ2-5,.,14,.,CASRLTETQETQYF,TGTGCCAGCAGACTGACAGAAACCCAAGAGACCCAGTACTTC
TRBV11-2,TRBJ1-1,.,17,TRBD1,CASSSGGGTGGNTEAFF,TGTGCCAGCAGCTCCGGAGGGGGAACAGGGGGCAACACTGAAGCTTTCTTT